Listed below are T cell receptor beta chains from one sample, sequenced in a study of cytomegalovirus exposure and HLA in healthy donors. Clones were read by immunoSEQ multiplex PCR, and TCRdb kept only the in-frame ones, dropping some. The sample has 150,000 to 200,000 clones; 82% are singletons. Sequenced input: PBMCs. These receptors all come from a boy between 2 and 10 years old in good health and CMV-seronegative. The CDR3 runs from the conserved cysteine through the conserved F or W. Fields, in order: D gene, V gene, CDR3 protein. The D gene is left open where the match is weak.

>.|TRBV5-4
CASSLGGQGHGELFF
>.|TRBV7-8
CASSPIARPSNQPQHF
>TRBD1|TRBV5-1
CASSFPRTGMNTDTQYF
>.|TRBV28
CASRRRDTEAFF
>.|TRBV5-4
CASSLDSDTQYF
>.|TRBV30
CAWSYNRETEAFF
>.|TRBV7-9
CASSSTENTEAFF
>.|TRBV9
CARVDLGGETQYF
>.|TRBV19
CASTFFIPPPRRAKNIQYF
>TRBD2|TRBV2
CASSDFRTSGKYDEQFF
>TRBD1|TRBV6-1
CASSDAVVGQTNSPLHF
>TRBD2|TRBV5-6
CASSAETSGVTDTQYF
>.|TRBV6-5
CASSSSVSGAYGYTF
>TRBD2|TRBV5-1
CASRWGLAGTNYNEQFF
>TRBD2|TRBV19
CASSIGASGGPETQYF
>TRBD1|TRBV15
CATSTDRGNNQAKNIQYF
>.|TRBV7-2
CASSSDIAFVGQFF
>TRBD2|TRBV7-6
CASSSDGTSGVNEQFF
>.|TRBV6-7
CASRQSGQGNYPNSPLHF
>TRBD2|TRBV5-6
CASSPSGLAGGYVETQYF
>TRBD1|TRBV4-3
CASSQGDRGSSGNTIYF
>.|TRBV4-1
CASSQYVGGYSNQPQHF
>.|TRBV4-2
CASSPRTASTNNSPLHF
>TRBD1|TRBV10-3
CAISKPSTGANSPLHF
>.|TRBV7-9
CASSLFDTSNEQFF
>.|TRBV19
CASSINGGGDTQYF
>.|TRBV7-9
CASSLALGGDGYTF
>TRBD1|TRBV6-5
CASRDREYNSPLHF
>.|TRBV4-3
CASSQRLGKVANTEAFF
>.|TRBV5-1
CASSLDGTYEQYF
>.|TRBV9
CASSTSAGNLQETQYF
>.|TRBV19
CASSIEISYNSPLHF
>.|TRBV19
CASSPDAGVGTEAFF
>TRBD2|TRBV6-1
CASSPSAGDTGELFF